Sequencing of this T cell receptor (beta chain) was carried out in a study of vaccination and CD4 T cells after COVID-19. General study findings and limits: A median of approximately 90% of reactive clones, in convalescent patients, became evident only post-vaccination.

The sample's time point: late sampling 161 to 241 days after vaccination in a few convalescent patients. Treatment given: roughly ten-day PBMC culture with coronavirus spike peptide pools or control peptides (ViraFEST assay). Wells that each held around 2 million PBMCs were cultured with 8 to 10 IU/ml IL-2 and roughly 10 ug/ml peptide pools. Cultured CD4+ T cell DNA underwent sequencing with the Oncomine TCR Beta short-read assay. TCRdb itself ran the PCR reads through MiXCR, one entry per CDR3 protein. The sample has about 21,000 distinct CDR3 sequences, about 43% seen once. As for this clonotype: No antigen is known for it.

Per germline, CDR1 DFQATT and CDR2 SNEGSKA (reference sequence). The CDR3 has 15 amino acids. V shed 3 bases and J 6 bases; nucleotides not matched to a gene: 7. This rearrangement joins TRBV20-1 to TRBJ2-1; 11 bases are a match to TRBD2. This receptor was identified in a human donor who had recovered from COVID-19. Sequencing was performed on CD4+ T cells from blood, cultured in vitro, taken about 7 months after SARS-CoV-2 vaccination. CDR3 residues: CSARGGTSGGNEQFF. The DNA of the CDR3 is TGCAGTGCTAGGGGGGGAACTAGCGGGGGCAATGAGCAGTTCTTC.